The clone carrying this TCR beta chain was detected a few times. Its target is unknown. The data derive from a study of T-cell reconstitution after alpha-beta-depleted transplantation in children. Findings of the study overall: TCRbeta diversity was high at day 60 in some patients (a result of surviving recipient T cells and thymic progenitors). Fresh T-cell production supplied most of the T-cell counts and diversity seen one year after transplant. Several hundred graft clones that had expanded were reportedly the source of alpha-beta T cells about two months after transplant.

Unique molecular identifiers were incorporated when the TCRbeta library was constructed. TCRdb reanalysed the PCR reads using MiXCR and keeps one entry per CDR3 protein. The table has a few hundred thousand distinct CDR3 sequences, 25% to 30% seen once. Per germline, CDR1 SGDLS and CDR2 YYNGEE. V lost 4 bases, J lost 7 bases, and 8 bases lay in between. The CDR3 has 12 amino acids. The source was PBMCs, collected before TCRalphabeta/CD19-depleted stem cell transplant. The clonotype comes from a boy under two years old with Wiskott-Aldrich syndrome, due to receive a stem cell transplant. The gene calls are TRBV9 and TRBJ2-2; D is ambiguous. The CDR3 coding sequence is TGTGCCAGCAGCTCGGTTATCGGGGAGCTGTTTTTT. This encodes CASSSVIGELFF.